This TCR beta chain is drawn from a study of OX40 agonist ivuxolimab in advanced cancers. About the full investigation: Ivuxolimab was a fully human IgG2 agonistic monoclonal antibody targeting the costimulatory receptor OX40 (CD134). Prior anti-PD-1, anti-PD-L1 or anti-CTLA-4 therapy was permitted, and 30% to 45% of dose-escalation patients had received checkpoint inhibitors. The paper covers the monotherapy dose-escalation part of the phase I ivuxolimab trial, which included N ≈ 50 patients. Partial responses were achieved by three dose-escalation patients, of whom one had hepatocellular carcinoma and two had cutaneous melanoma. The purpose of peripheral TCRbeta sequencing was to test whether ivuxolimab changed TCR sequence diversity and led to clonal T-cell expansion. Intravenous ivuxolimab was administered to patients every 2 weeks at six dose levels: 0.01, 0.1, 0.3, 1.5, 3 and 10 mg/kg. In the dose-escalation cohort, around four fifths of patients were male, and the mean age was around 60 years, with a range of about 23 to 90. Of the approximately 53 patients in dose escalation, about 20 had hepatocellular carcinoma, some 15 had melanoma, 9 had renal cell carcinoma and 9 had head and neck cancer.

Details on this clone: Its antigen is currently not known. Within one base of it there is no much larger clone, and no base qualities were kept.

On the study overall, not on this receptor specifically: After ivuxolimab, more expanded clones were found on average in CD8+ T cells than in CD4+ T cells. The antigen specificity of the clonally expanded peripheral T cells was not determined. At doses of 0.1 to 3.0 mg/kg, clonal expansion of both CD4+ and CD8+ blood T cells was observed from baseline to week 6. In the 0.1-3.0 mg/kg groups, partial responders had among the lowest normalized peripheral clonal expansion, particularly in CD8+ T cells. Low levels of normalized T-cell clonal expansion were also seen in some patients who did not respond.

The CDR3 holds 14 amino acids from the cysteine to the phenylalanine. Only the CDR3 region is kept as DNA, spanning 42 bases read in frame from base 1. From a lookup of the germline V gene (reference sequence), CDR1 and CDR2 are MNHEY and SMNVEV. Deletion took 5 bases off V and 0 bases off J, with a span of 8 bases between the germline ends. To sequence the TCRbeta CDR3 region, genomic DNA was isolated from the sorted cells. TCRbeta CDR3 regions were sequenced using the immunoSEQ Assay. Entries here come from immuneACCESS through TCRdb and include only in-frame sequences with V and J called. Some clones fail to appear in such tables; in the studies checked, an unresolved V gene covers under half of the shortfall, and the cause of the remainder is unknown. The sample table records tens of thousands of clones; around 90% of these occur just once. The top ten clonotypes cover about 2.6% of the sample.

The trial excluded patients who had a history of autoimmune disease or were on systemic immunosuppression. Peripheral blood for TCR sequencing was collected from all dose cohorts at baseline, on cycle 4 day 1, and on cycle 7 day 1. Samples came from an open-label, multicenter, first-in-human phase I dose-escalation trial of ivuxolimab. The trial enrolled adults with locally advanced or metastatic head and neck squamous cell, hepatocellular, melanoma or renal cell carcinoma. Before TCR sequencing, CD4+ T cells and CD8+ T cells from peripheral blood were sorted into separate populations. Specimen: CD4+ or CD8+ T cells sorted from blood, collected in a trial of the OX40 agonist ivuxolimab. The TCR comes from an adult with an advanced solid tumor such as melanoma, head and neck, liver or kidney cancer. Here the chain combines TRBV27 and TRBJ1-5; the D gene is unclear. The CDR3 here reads CASSRQDSNQPQHF. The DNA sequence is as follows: TGTGCCAGCAGTAGGCAGGATAGCAATCAGCCCCAGCATTTT.